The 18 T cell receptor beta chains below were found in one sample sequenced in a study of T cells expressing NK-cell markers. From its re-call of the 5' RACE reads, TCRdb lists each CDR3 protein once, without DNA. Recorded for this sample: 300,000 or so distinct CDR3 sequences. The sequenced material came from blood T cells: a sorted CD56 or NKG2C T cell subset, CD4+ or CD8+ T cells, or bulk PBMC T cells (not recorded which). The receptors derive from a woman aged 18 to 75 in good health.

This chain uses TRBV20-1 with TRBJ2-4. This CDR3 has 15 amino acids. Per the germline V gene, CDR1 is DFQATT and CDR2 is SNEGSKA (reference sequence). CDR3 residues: CSARDSPVAKNIQYF.

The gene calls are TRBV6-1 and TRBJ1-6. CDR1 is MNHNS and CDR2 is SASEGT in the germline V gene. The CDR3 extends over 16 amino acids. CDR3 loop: CATFTLGSSYNSPLHF.

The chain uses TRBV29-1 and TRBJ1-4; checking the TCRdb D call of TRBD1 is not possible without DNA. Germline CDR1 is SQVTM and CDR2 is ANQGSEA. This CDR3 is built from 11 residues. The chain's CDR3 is CSVDRDEKLFF.

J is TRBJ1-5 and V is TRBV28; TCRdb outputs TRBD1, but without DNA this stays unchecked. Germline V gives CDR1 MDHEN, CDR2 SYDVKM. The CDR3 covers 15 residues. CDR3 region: CASSLPPGRIQPQHF.

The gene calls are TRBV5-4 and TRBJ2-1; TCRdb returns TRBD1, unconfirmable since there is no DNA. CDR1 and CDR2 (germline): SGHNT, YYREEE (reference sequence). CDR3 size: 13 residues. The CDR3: CASSLTGINEQFF.

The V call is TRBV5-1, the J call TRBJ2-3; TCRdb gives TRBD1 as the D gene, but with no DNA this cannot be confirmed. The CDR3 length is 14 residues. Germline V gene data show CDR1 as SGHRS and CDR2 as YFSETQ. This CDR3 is CAGSTGDGTDTQYF.

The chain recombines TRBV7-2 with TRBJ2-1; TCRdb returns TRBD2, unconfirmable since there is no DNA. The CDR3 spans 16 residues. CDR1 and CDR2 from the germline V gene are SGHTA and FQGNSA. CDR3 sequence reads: CASSLSSGASYNEQFF.

CDR3 in amino acids: CASSIEKRLGGYTF. The V and J genes are TRBV19 and TRBJ1-2. This CDR3 spans 14 amino acids. Germline lookup yields CDR1 LNHDA and CDR2 SQIVND (reference sequence).

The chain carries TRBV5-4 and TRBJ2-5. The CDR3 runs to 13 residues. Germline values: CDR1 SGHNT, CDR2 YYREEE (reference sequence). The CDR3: CASSLYASETQYF. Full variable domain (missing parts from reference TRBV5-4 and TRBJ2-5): ETGVTQSPTHLIKTRGQQVTLRCSSQSGHNTVSWYQQALGQGPQFIFQYYREEENGRGNFPPRFSGLQFPNYSSELNVNALELDDSALYLCASSLYASETQYFGPGTRLLVL.

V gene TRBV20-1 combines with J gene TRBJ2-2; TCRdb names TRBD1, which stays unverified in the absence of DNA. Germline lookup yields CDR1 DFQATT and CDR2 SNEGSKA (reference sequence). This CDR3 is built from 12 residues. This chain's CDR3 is CSARGGPGELFF.

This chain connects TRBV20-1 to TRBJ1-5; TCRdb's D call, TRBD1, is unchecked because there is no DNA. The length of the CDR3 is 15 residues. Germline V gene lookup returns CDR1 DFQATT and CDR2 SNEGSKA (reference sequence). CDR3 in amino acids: CSAPRDRLSNQPQHF.

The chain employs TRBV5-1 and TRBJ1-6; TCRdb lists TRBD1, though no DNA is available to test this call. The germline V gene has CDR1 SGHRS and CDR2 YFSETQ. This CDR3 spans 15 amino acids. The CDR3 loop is CASRKMTGADSPLHF. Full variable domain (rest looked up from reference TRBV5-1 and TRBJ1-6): KAGVTQTPRYLIKTRGQQVTLSCSPISGHRSVSWYQQTPGQGLQFLFEYFSETQRNKGNFPGRFSGRQFSNSRSEMNVSTLELGDSALYLCASRKMTGADSPLHFGNGTRLTVT.

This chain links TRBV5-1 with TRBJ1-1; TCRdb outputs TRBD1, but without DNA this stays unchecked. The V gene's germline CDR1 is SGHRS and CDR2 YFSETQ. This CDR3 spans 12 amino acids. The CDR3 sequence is CASSFDRGEAFF.

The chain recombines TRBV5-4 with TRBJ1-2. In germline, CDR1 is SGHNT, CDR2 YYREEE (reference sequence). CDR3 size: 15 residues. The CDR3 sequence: CASSLDYVANYGYTF.

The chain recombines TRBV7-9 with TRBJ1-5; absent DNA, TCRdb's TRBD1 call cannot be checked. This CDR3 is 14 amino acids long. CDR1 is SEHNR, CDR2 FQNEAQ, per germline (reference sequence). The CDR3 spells CASSPGQTYQPQHF. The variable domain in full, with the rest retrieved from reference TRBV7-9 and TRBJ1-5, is DTGVSQNPRHKITKRGQNVTFRCDPISEHNRLYWYRQTLGQGPEFLTYFQNEAQLEKSRLLSDRFSAERPKGSFSTLEIQRTEQGDSAMYLCASSPGQTYQPQHFGDGTRLSIL.

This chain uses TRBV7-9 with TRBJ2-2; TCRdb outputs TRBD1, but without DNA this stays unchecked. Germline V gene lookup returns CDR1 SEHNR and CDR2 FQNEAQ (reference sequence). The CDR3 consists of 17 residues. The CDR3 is CASSLVGRTTNTGELFF.

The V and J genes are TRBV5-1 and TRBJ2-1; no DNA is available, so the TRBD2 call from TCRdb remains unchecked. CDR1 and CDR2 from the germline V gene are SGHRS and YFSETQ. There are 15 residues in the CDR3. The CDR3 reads CASSLEGLGIRGQFF.

The CDR3 reads CSATGSADTQYF. The chain links TRBV20-1 to TRBJ2-3; TCRdb gives TRBD2 as the D gene, but with no DNA this cannot be confirmed. CDR1 and CDR2 from the germline V gene are DFQATT and SNEGSKA (reference sequence). The CDR3 consists of 12 residues.